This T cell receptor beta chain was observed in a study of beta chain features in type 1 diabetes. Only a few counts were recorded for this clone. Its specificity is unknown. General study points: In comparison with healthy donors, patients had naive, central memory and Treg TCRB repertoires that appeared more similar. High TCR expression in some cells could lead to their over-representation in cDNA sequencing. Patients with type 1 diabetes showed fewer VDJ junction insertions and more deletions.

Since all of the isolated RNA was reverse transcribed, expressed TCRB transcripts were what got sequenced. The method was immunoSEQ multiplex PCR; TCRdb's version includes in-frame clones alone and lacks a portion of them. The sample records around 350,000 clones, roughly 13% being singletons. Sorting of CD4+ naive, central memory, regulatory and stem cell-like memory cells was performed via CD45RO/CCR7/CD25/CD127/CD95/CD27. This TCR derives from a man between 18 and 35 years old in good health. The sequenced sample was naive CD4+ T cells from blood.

The CDR3 region has the DNA TGTGCCAGCAGCTTGACTTACGGGACAGCCTACGAGCAGTACTTC. Amino acid sequence: CASSLTYGTAYEQYF. The chain is built from TRBV7-2 and TRBJ2-7; TRBD1 aligns across 7 bases. Germline CDR1 and CDR2: SGHTA and FQGNSA. CDR3 length: 15 residues. V lost 3 bases, J lost 2 bases, and 7 bases stayed unmatched.